The rows below give T cell receptor beta chains drawn from one sample of a study of metastatic and nonmetastatic thyroid tumors. TCRdb called clones again from the PCR reads with MiXCR. In the table there are about 20,000 clones, around 30% of which are singletons. Sequences were obtained from blood. The receptors were gathered from a female donor with papillary thyroid cancer or a benign thyroid nodule (not recorded which). Some clones in this sample may be carry-over from other donors' samples. Both conserved end residues are part of each CDR3. D genes are given only for firm matches. Clone size is stated in some rows and not others, as once, few, many or a class when expanded.

J gene	V gene	D gene	clone size	CDR3 length	CDR3 protein	CDR3 DNA
TRBJ1-4	TRBV6-1	-	medium-sized	16	CASSDALGGGWEKLFF	TGTGCCAGCAGTGACGCCCTGGGGGGTGGCTGGGAAAAACTGTTTTTT
TRBJ2-7	TRBV12-5	-	medium-sized	12	CASGRDPYEQYF	TGTGCTAGTGGCCGCGACCCATACGAGCAGTACTTC
TRBJ2-2	TRBV6-1	-	many	16	CASSSFPGSNTGELFF	TGTGCCAGCAGTTCCTTTCCGGGGTCGAACACCGGGGAGCTGTTTTTT
TRBJ1-4	TRBV9	TRBD1	few	16	CASSAVTQGLREKLFF	TGTGCCAGCAGCGCGGTTACACAGGGGCTTAGGGAAAAACTGTTTTTT
TRBJ2-1	TRBV20-1	TRBD2	-	16	CSARGGEGLQWDEQFF	TGCAGTGCTAGAGGGGGGGAGGGTCTACAATGGGATGAGCAGTTCTTC
TRBJ2-7	TRBV4-1	-	once	15	CASSQEGSALYEQYF	TGCGCCAGCAGCCAAGAGGGTTCGGCGCTCTACGAGCAGTACTTC
TRBJ2-5	TRBV6-1	-	medium-sized	12	CASSVTFETQYF	TGTGCCAGCAGTGTGACGTTTGAGACCCAGTACTTC
TRBJ1-2	TRBV6-2/TRBV6-3	-	few	13	CASSPRPGDGYTF	TGTGCCAGCAGTCCCCGGCCAGGAGACGGCTACACCTTC
TRBJ2-1	TRBV27	TRBD1	medium-sized	18	CASSLLIRGPSSYNEQFF	TGTGCCAGCAGTTTACTAATCAGGGGGCCTTCCTCCTACAATGAGCAGTTCTTC
TRBJ1-1	TRBV11-1	TRBD1	-	16	CASSHNGQGAHNEAFF	TGTGCCAGCAGCCATAATGGACAGGGGGCACATAATGAAGCTTTCTTT
TRBJ2-5	TRBV27	TRBD1	many	16	CASSLEIGTAQETQYF	TGTGCCAGCAGTTTAGAAATTGGGACAGCCCAAGAGACCCAGTACTTC
TRBJ2-3	TRBV28	TRBD2	-	16	CASSARLAGGTDTQYF	TGTGCCAGCAGTGCCAGACTAGCGGGAGGAACAGATACGCAGTATTTT
TRBJ2-3	TRBV11-2	TRBD2	many	16	CASSLGVGGPRDTQYF	TGTGCCAGCAGCTTAGGTGTGGGAGGGCCGCGGGATACGCAGTATTTT